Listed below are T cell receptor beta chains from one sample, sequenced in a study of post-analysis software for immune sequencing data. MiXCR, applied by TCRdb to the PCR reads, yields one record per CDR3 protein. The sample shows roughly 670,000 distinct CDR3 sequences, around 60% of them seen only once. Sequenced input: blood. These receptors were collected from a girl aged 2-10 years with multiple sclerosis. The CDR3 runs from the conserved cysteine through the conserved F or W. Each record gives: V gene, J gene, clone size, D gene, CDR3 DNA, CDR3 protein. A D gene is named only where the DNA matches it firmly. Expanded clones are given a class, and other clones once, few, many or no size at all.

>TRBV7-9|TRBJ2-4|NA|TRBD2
TGTGCCAGCAGCCGAGAGAGGGGCCTCGGGGGGTCCAAAAACATTCAGTACTTC
CASSRERGLGGSKNIQYF
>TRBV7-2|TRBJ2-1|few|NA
TGTGCCAGCAGCTTAATTAACCCCAGCCCTCCTACAAGGAATGAGCAGTTCTTC
CASSLINPSPPTRNEQFF
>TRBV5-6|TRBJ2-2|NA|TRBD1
TGTGCCAGCAGCTTTAGGACAGGGGTCACCGGGGAGCTGTTTTTT
CASSFRTGVTGELFF
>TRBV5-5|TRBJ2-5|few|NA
TGTGCCAGCAGCTTCCGACCGGCCGGGGAGACCCAGTACTTC
CASSFRPAGETQYF
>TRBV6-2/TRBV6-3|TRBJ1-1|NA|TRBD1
TGTGCCAGCAGCAGACAGGGGGCTAGGAACACTGAAGCTTTCTTT
CASSRQGARNTEAFF
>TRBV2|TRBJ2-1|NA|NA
TGTGCCAGCGAGGGGGGGGGCTACAATGAGCAGTTCTTC
CASEGGGYNEQFF
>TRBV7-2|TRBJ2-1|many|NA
TGTGCTAGCAGCTTAGGGGGGGCCAATGAGCAGTTCTTC
CASSLGGANEQFF
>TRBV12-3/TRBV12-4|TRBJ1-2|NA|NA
TGTGCCAGCAGTTTCCGGCCGAGCCTGGGAGGCTACACCTTC
CASSFRPSLGGYTF
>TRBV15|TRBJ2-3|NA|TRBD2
TGTGCCACCAGCAGGGGACTAGCGGGAGTAGGTAACCCCCGGGATACGCAGTATTTT
CATSRGLAGVGNPRDTQYF
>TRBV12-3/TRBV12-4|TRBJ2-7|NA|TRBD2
TGTGCCAGCAGTTTAGCAGCGGGAGAGGCTTACGAGCAGTACTTC
CASSLAAGEAYEQYF
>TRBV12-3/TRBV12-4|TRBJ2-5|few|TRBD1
TGTGCCAGCAGATATTCAGGGGGGACCCAGTACTTC
CASRYSGGTQYF
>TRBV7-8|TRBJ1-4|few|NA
TGTGCCAGCAGCCCCCGAACAGGGTCGTCAACTAATGAAAAACTGTTTTTT
CASSPRTGSSTNEKLFF
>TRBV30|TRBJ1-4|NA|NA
TGTGCCTGGAGCCAAGACAGTCGTGAAAAACTGTTTTTT
CAWSQDSREKLFF
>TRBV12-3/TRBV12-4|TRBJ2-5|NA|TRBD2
TGTGCCAGCAGGACCGATGCAGCGGGGGGACAAGAGACCCAGTACTTC
CASRTDAAGGQETQYF
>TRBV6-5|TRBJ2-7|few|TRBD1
TGTGCCAGCAGTTTTATAAAAGGACAGGGGGACTCCTACGAGCAGTACTTC
CASSFIKGQGDSYEQYF
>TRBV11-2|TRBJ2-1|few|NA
TGTGCCAGCAGCTTAATTCTGAGCGCTTACAATGAGCAGTTCTTC
CASSLILSAYNEQFF
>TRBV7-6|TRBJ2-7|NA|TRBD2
TGTGCCAGCAGCTTAGAGTCTAGCGGGAGGGCCAACGAGCAGTACTTC
CASSLESSGRANEQYF
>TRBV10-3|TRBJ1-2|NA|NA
TGTGCCATCCAGGGACGGGGCTACACCTTC
CAIQGRGYTF
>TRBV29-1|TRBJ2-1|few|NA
TGCAGCGTTGTGCTCCAGAGCTCCTACAATGAGCAGTTCTTC
CSVVLQSSYNEQFF
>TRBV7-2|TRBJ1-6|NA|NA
TGTGCCAGCAGCGAGGACAGTCCCAATTCACCCCTCCACTTT
CASSEDSPNSPLHF
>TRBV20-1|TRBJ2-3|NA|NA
TGCAGTACGGCAGCTAGCACAGATACGCAGTATTTT
CSTAASTDTQYF
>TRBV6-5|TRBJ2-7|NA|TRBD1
TGTGCCAGCAGTTACCTGCCAGGACAGGACTACGAGCAGTACTTC
CASSYLPGQDYEQYF
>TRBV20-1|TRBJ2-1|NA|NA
TGCAGTGCACCCTTCCCAGGGAGCTCCTACAATGAGCAGTTCTTC
CSAPFPGSSYNEQFF
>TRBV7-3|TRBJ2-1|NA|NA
TGTGCCAGCAGCTCTGGGGGGGGCCCTACTGAGCAGTTCTTC
CASSSGGGPTEQFF
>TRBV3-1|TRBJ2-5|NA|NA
TGTGCCAGCAGCCCCCGGGACGGTCAAGAGACCCAGTACTTC
CASSPRDGQETQYF
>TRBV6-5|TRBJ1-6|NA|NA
TGTGCCAGCAGTGACTCAGATTCACCCCTCCACTTT
CASSDSDSPLHF
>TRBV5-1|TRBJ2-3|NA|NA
TGCGCCAGCAGCTTGGCCCAAACGGGAGTTAGCACAGATACGCAGTATTTT
CASSLAQTGVSTDTQYF
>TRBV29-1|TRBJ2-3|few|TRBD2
TGCAGCTCGGGGCCGACTAGCGGACCCACAGATACGCAGTATTTT
CSSGPTSGPTDTQYF
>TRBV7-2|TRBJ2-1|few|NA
TGTGCCAGCAGCTTAGGCTTGGGGAGCGAGCAGTTCTTC
CASSLGLGSEQFF
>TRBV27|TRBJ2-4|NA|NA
TGTGCCAGCAGCAAAGGCCTAGAGCAGTACTTC
CASSKGLEQYF
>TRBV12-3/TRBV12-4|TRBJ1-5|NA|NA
TGTGCCAGCAGTTTAAGGGCGGATAGCAATCAGCCCCAGCATTTT
CASSLRADSNQPQHF
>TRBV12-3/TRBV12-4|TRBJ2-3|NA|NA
TGTGCCAGCAGTTTTCAGGTAGCAGATACGCAGTATTTT
CASSFQVADTQYF
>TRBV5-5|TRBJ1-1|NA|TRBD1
TGTGCCAGCAGCCTCCCTCGGACAGGGGTTTATCCGGCTGAAGCTTTCTTT
CASSLPRTGVYPAEAFF
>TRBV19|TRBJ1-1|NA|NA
TGTGCCAGTAGTATTCCGGGCCCGTACACTGAAGCTTTCTTT
CASSIPGPYTEAFF
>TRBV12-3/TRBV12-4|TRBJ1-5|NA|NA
TGTGCCAGCAGCCCCCCGTGGCCCTGGGGGCAGCCCCAGCATTTT
CASSPPWPWGQPQHF
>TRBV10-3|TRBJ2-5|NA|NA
TGTGCCATCAGCCCCCGAGGAAGCGAGACCCAGTACTTC
CAISPRGSETQYF
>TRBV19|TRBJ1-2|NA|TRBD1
TGTGCCAGTAGTATACAGGGGGCGAGAACTAACTATGGCTACACCTTC
CASSIQGARTNYGYTF
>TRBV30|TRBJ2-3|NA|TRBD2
TGTGCCTGGTTGCGGTGGAGCGGGGGGAGCACAGATACGCAGTATTTT
CAWLRWSGGSTDTQYF
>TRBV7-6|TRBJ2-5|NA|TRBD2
TGTGCCAGCAGCTTAAGGGCGGGAGGGCCAGGGGAGACCCAGTACTTC
CASSLRAGGPGETQYF
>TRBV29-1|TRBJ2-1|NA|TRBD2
TGCAGCGTACGCACTAGCGGGGAAAACTCCTACAATGAGCAGTTCTTC
CSVRTSGENSYNEQFF
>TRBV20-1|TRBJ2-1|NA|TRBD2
TGCAGTGCTGGACTAGCGGGATCTTACAATGAGCAGTTCTTC
CSAGLAGSYNEQFF
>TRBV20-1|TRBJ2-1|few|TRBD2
TGCAGTGCTCCCCTTCTAGTGGGGGGGTACAATGAGCAGTTCTTC
CSAPLLVGGYNEQFF
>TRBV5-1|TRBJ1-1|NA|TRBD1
TGCGCCAGCAGCTTCAGGGGGGAGGGAGACACTGAAGCTTTCTTT
CASSFRGEGDTEAFF
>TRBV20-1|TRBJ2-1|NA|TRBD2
TGCAGTGCGGGATCTACTAGCGGGGGTGTTGATGAGCAGTTCTTC
CSAGSTSGGVDEQFF
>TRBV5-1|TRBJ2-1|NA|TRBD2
TGCGCCAGCAGCCCGCGTCCAGCGGGGGGCTCCATCTCCTACAATGAGCAGTTCTTC
CASSPRPAGGSISYNEQFF
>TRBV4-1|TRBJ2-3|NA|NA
TGCGCCAGCAGCCAAGTGTCTCGAGTGACAGATACGCAGTATTTT
CASSQVSRVTDTQYF
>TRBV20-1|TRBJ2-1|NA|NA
TGCAGTGCAAACTCGGGACTGCCCTACAATGAGCAGTTCTTC
CSANSGLPYNEQFF
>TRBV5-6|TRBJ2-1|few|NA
TGTGCCAGCAGCTTGGGAGGGGGGGAATACAATGAGCAGTTCTTC
CASSLGGGEYNEQFF
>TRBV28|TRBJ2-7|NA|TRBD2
TGTGCCAGCAGTGGACTAGCGGGAAGCGACGAGCAGTACTTC
CASSGLAGSDEQYF
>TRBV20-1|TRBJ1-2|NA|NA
TGCAGTGCTGGGGTCCCGACAGGCCTAAACTATGGCTACACCTTC
CSAGVPTGLNYGYTF
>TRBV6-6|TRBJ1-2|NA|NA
TGTGCCAGCAGTTCGGCAGGCTTCTATGGCTACACCTTC
CASSSAGFYGYTF
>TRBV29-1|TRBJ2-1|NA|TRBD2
TGCAGCGTTGAAGATCGTAAGTCTAGCGGGGGGGCCTATGAGCAGTTCTTC
CSVEDRKSSGGAYEQFF
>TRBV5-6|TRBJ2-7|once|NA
TGTGCCAGCAGCTTGGGGTCCTCCTACTACGAGCAGTACTTC
CASSLGSSYYEQYF
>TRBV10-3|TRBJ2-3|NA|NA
TGTGCCATCAGTTTGGAGAATACGCAGTATTTT
CAISLENTQYF